Below, 15 T cell receptor beta chains from the same sample are listed, as sequenced in a study of blood T cell repertoires in COVID-19. Only in-frame clones appear in the TCRdb table, and some are missing; sequencing was by immunoSEQ multiplex PCR. The sample holds about 270,000 clones, around 86% seen once. The sequencing input was peripheral blood. The receptor set was obtained from a man in his forties with active or convalescent COVID-19.

The chain combines TRBV4-1 with TRBJ2-7, with D possibly being TRBD2 (6 bases). The CDR3 is made up of 14 amino acids. The germline CDR1 and CDR2 sequences are MGHRA and YSYEKL. The V gene lost 1 base and the J gene lost 7 bases, with 14 bases spanning the gap. The CDR3 here is CASSQATRWEEQYF. In DNA, the CDR3 is TGCGCCAGCAGCCAAGCGACTAGATGGGAGGAGCAGTACTTC.

The chain couples TRBV30 to TRBJ2-4; no reliable D call. The V gene lost 3 bases and the J gene lost 0 bases, with 15 bases spanning the gap. Germline V gives CDR1 GTSNPN, CDR2 SVGIG (reference sequence). The CDR3 contains 16 residues. The CDR3 nucleotides are TGTGCCTGGAGCACGCGGAGAGTCCTAGCCAAAAACATTCAGTACTTC. Encoded protein: CAWSTRRVLAKNIQYF.

The chain carries TRBV6-5 and TRBJ1-1, with unresolved D. The CDR3 runs 15 residues. Per the germline V gene, CDR1 is MNHEY and CDR2 is SVGAGI. With 6 bases removed from V and 6 bases from J, the gap between germline ends came to 20 bases. The CDR3 DNA reads TGTGCCAGCAGCTCGATCAAGCCCGACGGGGCTGAAGCTTTCTTT. Its translation is CASSSIKPDGAEAFF.

The chain is built from TRBV2 and TRBJ2-1, with unresolved D. V lost 10 bases and J lost 0, with 10 bases in between. The CDR3 length is 13 residues. CDR1 is SNHLY and CDR2 is FYNNEI in the germline V gene. The CDR3 DNA reads as TGTGCCACGACTTTTAGCTCCTACAATGAGCAGTTCTTC. It codes for CATTFSSYNEQFF.

The rearrangement uses TRBV4-1 and TRBJ2-5, with 11 bases identical to TRBD2. Germline CDR1 and CDR2: MGHRA and YSYEKL. The J segment lost 5 bases and the V segment lost 0 bases, leaving 8 bases of the junction unmatched. The length of the CDR3 is 17 residues. The CDR3 DNA is TGCGCCAGCAGCCAAGATCAACTAGCGGGAGTCGTGGAGACCCAGTACTTC. Its protein is CASSQDQLAGVVETQYF.

This clone was recorded only once. The chain uses TRBV5-5 and TRBJ2-7; 8 bases are a match to TRBD1. Germline V gives CDR1 SGHKS, CDR2 YYEKEE (reference sequence). Trimming removed 4 bases from V and 2 bases from J; junction bases left unmatched: 5. The CDR3 sequence is 14 residues long. The CDR3 protein is CASSEDRDTYEQYF. The CDR3 DNA reads TGTGCCAGCAGCGAGGACAGGGATACCTACGAGCAGTACTTC.

J is TRBJ2-1 and V is TRBV9, with 7 bases lining up with TRBD2. V gave up 3 bases and J gave up 2 bases; unmatched junction bases: 5. The CDR3 is made up of 15 amino acids. Germline V gives CDR1 SGDLS, CDR2 YYNGEE. For the CDR3, the DNA is TGTGCCAGCAGCGGGGGAGGGTGGGCCTACAATGAGCAGTTCTTC. Protein: CASSGGGWAYNEQFF.

The genes are TRBV29-1 and TRBJ2-7; 8 bases match TRBD1. This CDR3 spans 14 amino acids. The V gene end was trimmed by 3 bases and the J gene end by 1 base; junction bases not matched to a gene: 5. Germline CDR1 and CDR2: SQVTM and ANQGSEA. The CDR3 sequence is CSVEAGTGSYEQYF. As DNA, the CDR3 is TGCAGCGTTGAGGCCGGGACAGGTTCCTACGAGCAGTACTTC.

V and J are TRBV5-1 and TRBJ2-7; 9 nucleotides match TRBD1. CDR3 length: 16 amino acids. Per the germline V gene, CDR1 is SGHRS and CDR2 is YFSETQ. The V gene end was trimmed by 3 bases and the J gene end by 5 bases; junction bases not matched to a gene: 12. The chain's CDR3 is CASSWKPGQGTDEQYF. CDR3 in DNA: TGCGCCAGCAGCTGGAAACCGGGACAGGGTACCGACGAGCAGTACTTC.

The rearrangement uses TRBV19 and TRBJ1-5; D not resolved. From germline, CDR1 is LNHDA and CDR2 SQIVND (reference sequence). The V and J ends lost 3 bases and 3 bases respectively, with 12 bases between them. This CDR3 is 15 amino acids long. CDR3 nucleotides: TGTGCCAGTAGTATGCGGTTGAACTACAATCAGCCCCAGCATTTT. Amino acids: CASSMRLNYNQPQHF.

The V call is TRBV27, the J call TRBJ2-5, with TRBD1 identical over 9 bases. Germline lookup yields CDR1 MNHEY and CDR2 SMNVEV (reference sequence). The V and J ends lost 6 bases and 2 bases, in that order; junction bases with no gene match: 13. The CDR3 spans 17 residues. CDR3: CASSLRATGGAQETQYF. The CDR3 coding sequence is TGTGCCAGCAGCCTACGGGCGACAGGGGGGGCTCAAGAGACCCAGTACTTC.

The V call is TRBV5-1, the J call TRBJ2-7; 7 bases fit TRBD1. Germline V gene sequence: CDR1 SGHRS, CDR2 YFSETQ. Unmatched junction bases numbered 7, after V lost 4 bases and J lost 3 bases. CDR3 length: 14 amino acids. CDR3 residues: CASSAQDRDYEQYF. CDR3 nucleotides: TGCGCCAGCAGCGCCCAAGACAGGGACTACGAGCAGTACTTC.

The V and J genes are TRBV5-3 and TRBJ1-2; 8 bases map to TRBD1. TRBV5-3 is treated as an ORF (open reading frame) with a function not yet certain. The length of the CDR3 is 16 residues. V was pared by 0 bases and J by 4 bases, with 8 bases of the junction left unmatched. The DNA for the CDR3 is TGTGCCAGAAGCTTGGTTACAGGGGGGATAAGCTATGGCTACACCTTC. It specifies CARSLVTGGISYGYTF.

The chain links TRBV27 to TRBJ1-2; D unclear. The CDR3 is 13 amino acids. CDR1 is MNHEY, CDR2 SMNVEV, per germline (reference sequence). Trimming took 5 bases from V and 8 from J, leaving 15 bases between them. The CDR3 spells CASSPGSSPGYTF. In nucleotides, the CDR3 is TGTGCCAGCAGTCCCGGGTCCTCTCCCGGCTACACCTTC.

J is TRBJ1-5 and V is TRBV27; D is perhaps TRBD1 (5 bases). V dropped 7 bases and J dropped 6 bases, with 25 bases sitting between them. CDR1 and CDR2 from the germline V gene are MNHEY and SMNVEV (reference sequence). This CDR3 is 17 amino acids long. DNA for the CDR3: TGTGCCAGCACCCCCCTTGGGGAGGGACGTGGGAGTCAGCCCCAGCATTTT. Translating gives CASTPLGEGRGSQPQHF.